This TCR beta chain was identified in a study of beta chain features in type 1 diabetes. Based on CD45RO/CCR7/CD25/CD127/CD95/CD27, CD4+ regulatory, stem cell-like memory, naive and central memory cells were sorted. As every portion of the isolated RNA was reverse transcribed, the sequencing read expressed TCRB transcripts. Some clones are missing from TCRdb's copy, which holds only in-frame ones; the method was immunoSEQ multiplex PCR. The sample carries roughly 150,000 clones, 7% to 9.5% recorded once. Study outcomes and limitations: Type 1 diabetes patients had TCRB CDR3s that were shorter (moderately but significantly so) in all four CD4+ subsets. Resolution of whether HLA type affects TCRB rearrangement was not achieved here.

A word on this clone: The antigen remains unidentified.

This clonotype originated in a woman younger than 45 with type 1 diabetes. Material for sequencing was central memory CD4+ T cells from blood.

CDR3 nucleotides: TGTGCAACCAGCCTTAGAACACGGGGTAGGGATGAGCAGTTCTTC. Encoded protein: CATSLRTRGRDEQFF. The chain links TRBV2 to TRBJ2-1, with D maybe TRBD2 (5 bases). The CDR3 totals 15 residues. CDR1 is SNHLY and CDR2 is FYNNEI in the germline V gene. Variable domain in full (rest from reference TRBV2 and TRBJ2-1): EPEVTQTPSHQVTQMGQEVILRCVPISNHLYFYWYRQILGQKVEFLVSFYNNEISEKSEIFDDQFSVERPDGSNFTLKIRSTKLEDSAMYFCATSLRTRGRDEQFFGPGTRLTVL.